The T cell receptor beta chain under discussion was sequenced for a study of blood T cell repertoires in COVID-19. About the study: Spain, Italy and the United States supplied samples that represented acute and convalescent COVID-19. From T cells, B-cell-depleted T cells, or PBMCs came the material, which was cDNA or gDNA.

Profiling relied on immunoSEQ multiplex PCR, and the TCRdb table lists in-frame clones only, not all of them. The data contain under 500,000 clones, around 89% of them seen just once; the ten biggest clones take up more than 4%. The TCR sequence derives from a woman aged 25 to 39 with acute or convalescent COVID-19. The sample consisted of peripheral blood.

This CDR3 reads CSVLMTTGNEAFF. The CDR3 DNA follows: TGCAGCGTCCTAATGACGACAGGAAATGAAGCTTTCTTT. The chain joins TRBV29-1 to TRBJ1-1; D is perhaps TRBD1 (6 bases). Germline CDR1 and CDR2: SQVTM and ANQGSEA. Trimming pared 6 bases from V and 7 bases from J, leaving 18 bases between. The CDR3 has 13 residues.